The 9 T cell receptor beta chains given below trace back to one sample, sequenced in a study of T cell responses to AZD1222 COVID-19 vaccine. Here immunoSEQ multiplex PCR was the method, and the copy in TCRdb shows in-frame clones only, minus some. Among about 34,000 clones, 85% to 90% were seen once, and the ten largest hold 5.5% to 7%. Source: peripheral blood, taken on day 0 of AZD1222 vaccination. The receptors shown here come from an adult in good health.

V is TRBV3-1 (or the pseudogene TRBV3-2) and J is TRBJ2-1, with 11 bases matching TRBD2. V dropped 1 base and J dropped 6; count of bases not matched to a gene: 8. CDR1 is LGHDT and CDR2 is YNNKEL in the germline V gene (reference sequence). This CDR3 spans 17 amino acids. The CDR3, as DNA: TGTGCCAGCAGCCAAGTACTCCGACTAGCGGGGAGCAATGAGCAGTTCTTC. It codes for CASSQVLRLAGSNEQFF.

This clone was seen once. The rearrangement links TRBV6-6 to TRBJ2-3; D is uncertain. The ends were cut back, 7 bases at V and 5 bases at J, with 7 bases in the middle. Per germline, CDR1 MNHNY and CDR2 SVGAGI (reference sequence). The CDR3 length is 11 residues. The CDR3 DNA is TGTGCCAGCACAGAGCAAGATACGCAGTATTTT. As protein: CASTEQDTQYF.

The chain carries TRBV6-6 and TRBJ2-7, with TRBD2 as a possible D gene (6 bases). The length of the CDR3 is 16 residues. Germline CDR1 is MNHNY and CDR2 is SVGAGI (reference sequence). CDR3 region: CAPGMKGREYGYEQYF. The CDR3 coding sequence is TGTGCTCCAGGGATGAAGGGACGGGAGTACGGGTACGAGCAGTACTTC.

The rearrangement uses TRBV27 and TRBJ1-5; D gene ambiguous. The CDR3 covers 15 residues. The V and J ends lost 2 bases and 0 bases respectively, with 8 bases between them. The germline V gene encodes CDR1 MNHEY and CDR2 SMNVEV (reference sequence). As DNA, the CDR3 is TGTGCCAGCAGTTTAGGGATTTATAGCAATCAGCCCCAGCATTTT. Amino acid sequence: CASSLGIYSNQPQHF.

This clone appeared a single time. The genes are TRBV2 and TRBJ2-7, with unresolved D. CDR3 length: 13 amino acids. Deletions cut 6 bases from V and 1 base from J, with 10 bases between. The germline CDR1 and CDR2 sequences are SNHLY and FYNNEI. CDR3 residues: CASSPLRSYEQYF. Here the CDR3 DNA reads TGTGCCAGCAGCCCCTTGCGTTCCTACGAGCAGTACTTC.

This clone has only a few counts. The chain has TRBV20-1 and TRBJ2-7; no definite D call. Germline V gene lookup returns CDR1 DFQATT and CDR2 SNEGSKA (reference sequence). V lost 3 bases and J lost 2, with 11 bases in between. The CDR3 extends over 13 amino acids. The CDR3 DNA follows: TGCAGTGCTAGTCCCGGGTCGACCTACGAGCAGTACTTC. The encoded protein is CSASPGSTYEQYF.

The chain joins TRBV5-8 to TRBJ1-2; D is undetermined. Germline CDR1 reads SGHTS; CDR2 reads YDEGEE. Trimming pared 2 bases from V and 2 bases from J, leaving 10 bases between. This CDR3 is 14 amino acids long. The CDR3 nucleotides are TGTGCCAGCAGCTTTGACACAGCGAACTATGGCTACACCTTC. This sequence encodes CASSFDTANYGYTF.

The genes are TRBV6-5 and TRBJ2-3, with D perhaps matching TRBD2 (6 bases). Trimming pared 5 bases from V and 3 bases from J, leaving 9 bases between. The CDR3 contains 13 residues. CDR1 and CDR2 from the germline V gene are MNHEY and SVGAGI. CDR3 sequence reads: CASSSGTTDTQYF. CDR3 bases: TGTGCCAGCAGTAGTGGGACTACAGATACGCAGTATTTT.

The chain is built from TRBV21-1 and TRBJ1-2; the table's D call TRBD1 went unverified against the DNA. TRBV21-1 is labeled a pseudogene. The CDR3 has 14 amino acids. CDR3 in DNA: TGTGCCAGCAGCAAGGGCACACGGAACTATGGCTACACCTTC. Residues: CASSKGTRNYGYTF.